This T cell receptor (beta chain) was identified in a study of CD8 T cells in ankylosing spondylitis. Study-wide findings and caveats: Among TCR beta sequences, a motif of 7 to 9 highly homologous variants appeared characteristic of ankylosing spondylitis blood. Several of the motif variants were reported before in synovial fluid and blood from reactive arthritis. Enrichment of disease-linked clones was reportedly significant in matched ankylosing spondylitis synovial fluid.

MiXCR was run by TCRdb on the 5' RACE reads, yielding one entry per CDR3 protein. The profile shows 45,000 to 60,000 distinct CDR3 sequences, 6.5% to 8% of them singletons. The table lists this clonotype with many counts. Its matching antigen is unknown. CDR1 is SGHRS and CDR2 is YFSETQ in the germline V gene. The CDR3 has 14 amino acids. V was trimmed by 0 bases and J by 1 base, leaving 6 bases between them. Input material: blood, either unsorted or a sorted T cell fraction (not recorded which). The source is a female donor with ankylosing spondylitis or in good health (not recorded which). This rearrangement joins TRBV5-1 to TRBJ2-3; D is possibly TRBD1 (6 bases). Written as DNA, the CDR3 is TGCGCCAGCAGCTTGGGGACAGGCACAGATACGCAGTATTTT. Translating gives CASSLGTGTDTQYF.